This record covers a single TCR beta chain. Antigen: not known. These data belong to a study of human T cells and chemical hapten exposure. The wider study: Affected patients, primarily female, had alopecia areata, totalis or universalis.

The CDR3 consists of 14 residues. Germline loops: CDR1 MDHEN, CDR2 SYDVKM. V was clipped by 10 bases and J by 0 bases, with 16 bases between them. Study-wide points: As patch test score rose, PT1 expanded TCR counts tended to rise as well. Once DPC sensitization occurred, TCRs above 1 in 1000 frequency showed no change.

Each cDNA molecule in the library carried unique molecular identifiers. In TCRdb, the RACE reads were re-called with MiXCR into one record per CDR3 protein. This repertoire shows about 140,000 distinct CDR3 sequences, about 11% found once; its top ten account for about 1.4%. As for time point: patch test 2, 6 weeks after DPC sensitization. The treatment: therapeutic diphenylcyclopropenone sensitization with weekly scalp DPC. Here the sequenced sample was whole blood, taken in connection with sensitization to the hapten diphenylcyclopropenone (DPC). This chain joins TRBV28 and TRBJ2-7, with a weak D call TRBD1 (8 bases). The clonotype was recovered from a woman aged 45-59 years with alopecia areata. Some clones in this sample may be carry-over from other donors' samples. The CDR3 region has the DNA TGTGCCATTTTACAGGGGGGGGCCTCCTACGAGCAGTACTTC. Its translation is CAILQGGASYEQYF.